The 20 T cell receptor beta chains presented below share a single source sample, sequenced in a study of T cell responses to AZD1222 COVID-19 vaccine. Some clones are missing from TCRdb's copy, which holds only in-frame ones; the method was immunoSEQ multiplex PCR. The data show 150,000 or so clones, around 93% seen once. Sequencing used peripheral blood, obtained 28 days after the second AZD1222 dose. Receptors were obtained from an adult who received the AZD1222 COVID-19 vaccine.

This sequence joins TRBV7-2 and TRBJ2-1, with D perhaps TRBD2 (7 bases). There are 15 residues in the CDR3. CDR1 SGHTA and CDR2 FQGNSA come from the germline V gene. Trimming stripped 1 base from V and 2 bases from J, with 9 bases between. CDR3 sequence reads: CASSLGGGPYNEQFF. The CDR3 DNA is TGTGCCAGCAGCTTAGGGGGGGGCCCCTACAATGAGCAGTTCTTC.

This clone was seen a handful of times. The genes are TRBV7-9 and TRBJ2-7, with 10 nucleotides matching TRBD1. The J segment lost 0 bases and the V segment lost 11 bases, leaving 13 bases of the junction unmatched. CDR3 length equals 16 residues. The germline V gene encodes CDR1 SEHNR and CDR2 FQNEAQ (reference sequence). The CDR3 DNA is TGTGCCGGAACCGGGACAGGGGATACCAGCTCCTACGAGCAGTACTTC. Its translation is CAGTGTGDTSSYEQYF.

This chain joins TRBV12-5 and TRBJ1-2; TRBD1 agrees at 8 bases. This CDR3 region has 16 residues. Germline CDR1 and CDR2: LGHNT and FRNRAP. J lost 4 bases, V lost 4 bases, and 11 bases had no gene match. The DNA for the CDR3 is TGTGCTAGTGGTTCCTCGAACAGGGGGACCGGCTATGGCTACACCTTC. Its translation: CASGSSNRGTGYGYTF.

The V and J genes are TRBV11-2 and TRBJ2-7; D perhaps matches TRBD1 (5 bases). Germline CDR1 is SGHAT and CDR2 is FQNNGV. The CDR3 length is 14 residues. V was shortened by 2 bases and J by 2 bases, with 10 bases between the two germline ends. This CDR3 is CASSLSDRTYEQYF. The DNA for the CDR3 is TGTGCCAGCAGCTTAAGTGACAGAACCTACGAGCAGTACTTC.

V usage is TRBV6-2 or TRBV6-3 and J usage is TRBJ2-7, with a possible D match to TRBD2 (5 bases). V was shortened by 7 bases and J by 1 base, with 17 bases between the two germline ends. The germline CDR1 and CDR2 sequences are MNHEY and SVGEGT. The CDR3 is 15 residues long. Here the CDR3 reads CASTPAKGGSYEQYF. Written as DNA, the CDR3 is TGTGCCAGCACCCCAGCCAAGGGCGGGTCCTACGAGCAGTACTTC.

The gene calls are TRBV6-1 and TRBJ1-5, with 7 positions matching TRBD1. CDR1 MNHNS and CDR2 SASEGT come from the germline V gene. Trimming removed 1 base from V and 6 bases from J; junction bases left unmatched: 6. There are 15 residues in the CDR3. The CDR3 bases are TGTGCCAGCAGTGAAGGAACAGGGGAGGGTCAGCCCCAGCATTTT. The encoded protein is CASSEGTGEGQPQHF.

This clone appeared once. This sequence joins TRBV5-5 and TRBJ1-6; D gene unclear. V was clipped by 4 bases and J by 15 bases, with 20 bases between them. CDR1 SGHKS and CDR2 YYEKEE come from the germline V gene (reference sequence). The CDR3 consists of 14 residues. The CDR3: CASSQWERSSDLHF. The CDR3 coding sequence is TGTGCCAGCAGCCAATGGGAGCGCTCCTCGGACCTCCACTTT. The whole variable domain, remainder taken from reference TRBV5-5 and TRBJ1-6, is DAGVTQSPTHLIKTRGQQVTLRCSPISGHKSVSWYQQVLGQGPQFIFQYYEKEERGRGNFPDRFSARQFPNYSSELNVNALLLGDSALYLCASSQWERSSDLHFGNGTRLTVT.

The chain carries TRBV2 and TRBJ2-7; D may be TRBD2 (5 bases). V was pared by 7 bases and J by 7 bases, with 11 bases between. Germline V gene data show CDR1 as SNHLY and CDR2 as FYNNEI. This CDR3 has 11 amino acids. Written as DNA, the CDR3 is TGTGCCAGCACTAGGGAGAGGGAGCAGTACTTC. It encodes CASTREREQYF. Full variable domain (rest looked up from reference TRBV2 and TRBJ2-7): EPEVTQTPSHQVTQMGQEVILRCVPISNHLYFYWYRQILGQKVEFLVSFYNNEISEKSEIFDDQFSVERPDGSNFTLKIRSTKLEDSAMYFCASTREREQYFGPGTRLTVT.

The CDR3 nucleotides are TGTGCCAGCAGTTCCTCATCTAGGGTTCAAGAGACCCAGTACTTC. Protein sequence: CASSSSSRVQETQYF. The chain recombines TRBV28 with TRBJ2-5; D gene uncertain. This CDR3 contains 15 residues. Germline V gene lookup returns CDR1 MDHEN and CDR2 SYDVKM. Trimming took off 4 bases at V and 2 bases at J, with 14 bases between the two ends.

The chain links TRBV27 to TRBJ2-3; a weak D match, TRBD2 (5 bases). V lost 6 bases, J lost 1 base, and 14 bases lay in between. CDR3 length: 15 amino acids. Germline V gives CDR1 MNHEY, CDR2 SMNVEV (reference sequence). The CDR3 region has the DNA TGTGCCAGCAGCCGATTAGCGACGGGCACAGATACGCAGTATTTT. Translated: CASSRLATGTDTQYF.

V gene TRBV7-2 combines with J gene TRBJ2-3, with D perhaps TRBD1 or TRBD2 (6 bases each). Per germline, CDR1 SGHTA and CDR2 FQGNSA. V was shortened by 5 bases and J by 1 base, with 10 bases between the two germline ends. The CDR3 is 14 residues long. The CDR3 region is CASSERGGTDTQYF. The DNA of the CDR3 is TGTGCCAGCAGCGAGAGGGGGGGCACAGATACGCAGTATTTT.

With respect to this clone: This CDR3 is also generated by other DNA sequences in the sample. V usage is TRBV11-1 and J usage is TRBJ2-5; a possible D gene is TRBD2 (6 bases). Germline V gene data show CDR1 as SGHAT and CDR2 as FQDESV (reference sequence). V shed 3 bases and J shed 2 bases, with 7 bases lying between them. The length of the CDR3 is 13 residues. The CDR3 bases are TGTGCCAGCAGCTTTGGGGGGCAAGAGACCCAGTACTTC. Protein product: CASSFGGQETQYF.

The chain recombines TRBV30 with TRBJ2-4; 8 nucleotides agree with TRBD2. The CDR3 totals 14 residues. The V gene's germline CDR1 is GTSNPN and CDR2 SVGIG (reference sequence). The junction had 6 bases not matched to a gene; V was cut back by 2 bases and J by 6 bases. Here the CDR3 DNA reads TGTGCCTGGAGTATAGGACTAGCTTCAAACATTCAGTACTTC. Amino acids: CAWSIGLASNIQYF.

The CDR3 is CASSLGQMTYNEQFF. The CDR3, as DNA: TGTGCCAGCAGCTTAGGTCAGATGACCTACAATGAGCAGTTCTTC. The gene calls are TRBV7-8 and TRBJ2-1, with D unresolved. This CDR3 has 15 residues. The V end was cut by 1 base, the J end by 2 bases, with 9 bases between. Germline V lookup: CDR1 SGHVS, CDR2 FQNEAQ.

The genes are TRBV7-3 and TRBJ1-4; D ambiguous. V gave up 5 bases and J gave up 0 bases, with 13 bases separating them. The germline V gene encodes CDR1 SGHTA and CDR2 FQGTGA. CDR3 length: 16 amino acids. In nucleotides, the CDR3 is TGTGCCAGCAGCCCCTCCCCGACGGCAACTAATGAAAAACTGTTTTTT. It is translated as CASSPSPTATNEKLFF.

The gene calls are TRBV19 and TRBJ2-6, with 12 bases matching TRBD1. Germline CDR1 and CDR2: LNHDA and SQIVND (reference sequence). CDR3 length equals 19 residues. V was pared by 1 base and J by 4 bases, with 8 bases of the junction left unmatched. The chain's CDR3 is CASSIGGTGGASGANVLTF. DNA of the CDR3: TGTGCCAGTAGTATAGGAGGGACAGGGGGCGCGTCCGGGGCCAACGTCCTGACTTTC.

This clone was seen only once. The rearrangement joins TRBV10-2 to TRBJ2-7; possible D gene TRBD1, 6 bases. V was shortened by 6 bases and J by 6 bases, with 21 bases between the two germline ends. The V gene's germline CDR1 is WSHSY and CDR2 SAAADI. This CDR3 is built from 15 residues. CDR3 loop: CASRQGRNYEVEQYF. As DNA, the CDR3 is TGCGCCAGCAGGCAGGGGCGAAACTACGAGGTCGAGCAGTACTTC.

This CDR3 reads CASSDPRTGNTEAFF. CDR3 DNA sequence: TGTGCCAGCAGTGACCCTAGGACTGGGAACACTGAAGCTTTCTTT. The chain links TRBV25-1 to TRBJ1-1; D gene unclear. The CDR3 is 15 residues long. The germline CDR1 and CDR2 sequences are MGHDK and SYGVNS. Trimming left V 3 bases short and J 1 base short, with 12 bases between.

The rearrangement links TRBV3-1 (or the pseudogene TRBV3-2) to TRBJ1-4; TRBD1 aligns across 7 bases. V shed 3 bases, J shed 10 bases, and the junction held 11 bases outside the gene matches. Germline CDR1 LGHDT, CDR2 YNNKEL (reference sequence). The CDR3 covers 15 residues. CDR3 sequence (DNA): TGTGCCAGCAGCCACTCGGACAGGAGGGCGGGAAAACTGTTTTTT. Translating gives CASSHSDRRAGKLFF.

V and J are TRBV28 and TRBJ2-7, with TRBD1 identical over 7 bases. The V gene end was trimmed by 3 bases and the J gene end by 2 bases; junction bases not matched to a gene: 4. The CDR3 extends over 14 amino acids. The germline CDR1 and CDR2 sequences are MDHEN and SYDVKM. The CDR3 nucleotides are TGTGCCAGCAGTTTGGAGACAGGGCCCTACGAGCAGTACTTC. Translated, it gives CASSLETGPYEQYF.